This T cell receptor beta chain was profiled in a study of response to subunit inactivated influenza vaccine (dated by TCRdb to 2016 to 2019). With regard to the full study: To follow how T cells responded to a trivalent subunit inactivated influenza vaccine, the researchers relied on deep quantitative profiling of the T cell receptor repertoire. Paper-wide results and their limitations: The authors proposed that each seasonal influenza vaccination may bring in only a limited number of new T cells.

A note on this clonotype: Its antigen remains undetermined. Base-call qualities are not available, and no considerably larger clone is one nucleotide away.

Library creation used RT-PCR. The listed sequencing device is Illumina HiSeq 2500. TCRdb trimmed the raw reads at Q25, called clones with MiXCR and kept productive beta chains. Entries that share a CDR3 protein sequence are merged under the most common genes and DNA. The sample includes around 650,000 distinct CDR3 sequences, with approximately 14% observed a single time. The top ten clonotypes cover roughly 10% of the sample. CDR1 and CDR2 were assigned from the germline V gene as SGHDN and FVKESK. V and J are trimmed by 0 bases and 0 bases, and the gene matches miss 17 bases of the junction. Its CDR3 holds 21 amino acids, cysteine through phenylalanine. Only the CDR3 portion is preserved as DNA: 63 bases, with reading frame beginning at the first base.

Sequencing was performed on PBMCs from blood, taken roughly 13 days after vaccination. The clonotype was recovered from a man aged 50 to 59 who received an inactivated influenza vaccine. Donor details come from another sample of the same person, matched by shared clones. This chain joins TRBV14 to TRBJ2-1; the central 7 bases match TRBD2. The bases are TGTGCCAGCAGCCAAGATCTAATCAGGGCTAGCGGACGTGGCTCCTACAATGAGCAGTTCTTC. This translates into CASSQDLIRASGRGSYNEQFF.